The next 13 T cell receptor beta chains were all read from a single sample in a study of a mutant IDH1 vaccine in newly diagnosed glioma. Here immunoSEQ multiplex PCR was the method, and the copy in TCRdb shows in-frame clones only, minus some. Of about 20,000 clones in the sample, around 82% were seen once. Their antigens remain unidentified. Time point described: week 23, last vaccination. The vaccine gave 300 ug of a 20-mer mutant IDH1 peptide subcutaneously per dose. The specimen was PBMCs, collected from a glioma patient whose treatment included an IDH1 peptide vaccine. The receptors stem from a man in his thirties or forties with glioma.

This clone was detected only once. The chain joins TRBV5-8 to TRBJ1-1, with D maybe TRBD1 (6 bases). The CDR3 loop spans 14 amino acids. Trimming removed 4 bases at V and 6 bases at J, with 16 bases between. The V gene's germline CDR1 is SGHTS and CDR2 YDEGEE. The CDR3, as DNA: TGTGCCAGCAGCCCCAGGGGTTCTGTACCTGAAGCTTTCTTT. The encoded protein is CASSPRGSVPEAFF.

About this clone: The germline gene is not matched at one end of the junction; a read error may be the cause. The CDR3 DNA reads TGTGCCAGCACCCGGCGGGGTGCGGACACAGATATGCAGTATTTT. It translates to CASTRRGADTDMQYF. The V gene is TRBV2, the J gene TRBJ2-3; possible D gene TRBD2, 6 bases. Germline V gives CDR1 SNHLY, CDR2 FYNNEI. This CDR3 contains 15 residues. Full variable domain (outside the CDR3, taken from reference TRBV2 and TRBJ2-3): EPEVTQTPSHQVTQMGQEVILRCVPISNHLYFYWYRQILGQKVEFLVSFYNNEISEKSEIFDDQFSVERPDGSNFTLKIRSTKLEDSAMYFCASTRRGADTDMQYFGPGTRLTVL.

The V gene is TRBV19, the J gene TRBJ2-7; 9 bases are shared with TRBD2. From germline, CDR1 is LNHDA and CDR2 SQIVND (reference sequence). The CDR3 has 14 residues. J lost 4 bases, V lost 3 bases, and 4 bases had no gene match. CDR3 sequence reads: CASSMGLAGYEQYF. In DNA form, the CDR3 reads TGTGCCAGTAGTATGGGGCTAGCGGGATACGAGCAGTACTTC.

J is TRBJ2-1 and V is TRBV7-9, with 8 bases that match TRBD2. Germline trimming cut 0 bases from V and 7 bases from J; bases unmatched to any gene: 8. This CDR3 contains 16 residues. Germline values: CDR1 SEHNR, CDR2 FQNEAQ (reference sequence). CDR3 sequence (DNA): TGTGCCAGCAGCTTAGCCGGCGGGAGGTTGGGTAATGAGCAGTTCTTC. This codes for CASSLAGGRLGNEQFF.

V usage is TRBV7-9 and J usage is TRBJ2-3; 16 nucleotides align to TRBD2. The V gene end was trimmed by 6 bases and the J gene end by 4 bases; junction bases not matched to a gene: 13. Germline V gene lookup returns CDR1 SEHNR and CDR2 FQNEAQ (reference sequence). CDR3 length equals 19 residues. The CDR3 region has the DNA TGTGCCAGCAGTCAGGGACTAGCGGGAGGGCCTAGGGTCCCAGATACGCAGTATTTT. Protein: CASSQGLAGGPRVPDTQYF. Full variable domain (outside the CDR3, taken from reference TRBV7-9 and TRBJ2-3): DTGVSQNPRHKITKRGQNVTFRCDPISEHNRLYWYRQTLGQGPEFLTYFQNEAQLEKSRLLSDRFSAERPKGSFSTLEIQRTEQGDSAMYLCASSQGLAGGPRVPDTQYFGPGTRLTVL.

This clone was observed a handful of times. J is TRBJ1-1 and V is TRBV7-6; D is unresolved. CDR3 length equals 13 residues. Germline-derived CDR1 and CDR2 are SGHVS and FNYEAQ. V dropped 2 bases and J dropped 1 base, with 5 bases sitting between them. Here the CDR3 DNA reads TGTGCCAGCAGCTTACTGCAGAACACTGAAGCTTTCTTT. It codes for CASSLLQNTEAFF.

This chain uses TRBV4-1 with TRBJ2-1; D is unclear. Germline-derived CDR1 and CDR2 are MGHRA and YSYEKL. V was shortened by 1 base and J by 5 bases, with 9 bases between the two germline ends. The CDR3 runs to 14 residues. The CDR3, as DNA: TGCGCCAGCAGCCAAGTGGGGTCGGACAATGAGCAGTTCTTC. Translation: CASSQVGSDNEQFF.

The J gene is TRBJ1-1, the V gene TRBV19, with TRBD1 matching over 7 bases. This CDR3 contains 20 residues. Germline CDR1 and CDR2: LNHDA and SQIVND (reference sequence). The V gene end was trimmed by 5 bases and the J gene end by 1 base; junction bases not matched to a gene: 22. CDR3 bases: TGTGCCAGTAGTTCGGGGTATCTAGCGGGACAGCAAAGCAGGAACACTGAAGCTTTCTTT. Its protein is CASSSGYLAGQQSRNTEAFF.

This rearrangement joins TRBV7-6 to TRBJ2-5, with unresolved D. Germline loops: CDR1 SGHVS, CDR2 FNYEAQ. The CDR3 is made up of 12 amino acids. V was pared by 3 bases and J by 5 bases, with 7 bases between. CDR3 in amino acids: CASSFRRETQYF. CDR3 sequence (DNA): TGTGCCAGCAGCTTCCGCAGGGAGACCCAGTACTTC.

The CDR3 DNA sequence: TGCAGCGTCGGAGGGACTAGCGGGATTCACGGGGAGCTGTTTTTT. The encoded protein is CSVGGTSGIHGELFF. The chain has TRBV29-1 and TRBJ2-2; 13 nucleotides match TRBD2. The CDR3 runs to 15 residues. The junction had 8 bases not matched to a gene; V was cut back by 6 bases and J by 7 bases. Germline values: CDR1 SQVTM, CDR2 ANQGSEA.

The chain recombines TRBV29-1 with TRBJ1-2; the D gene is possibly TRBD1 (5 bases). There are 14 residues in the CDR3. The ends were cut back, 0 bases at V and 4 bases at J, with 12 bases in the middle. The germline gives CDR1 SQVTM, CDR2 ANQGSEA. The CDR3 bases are TGCAGCGTTGAAGACTTCGACAGAGCCTATGGCTACACCTTC. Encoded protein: CSVEDFDRAYGYTF.

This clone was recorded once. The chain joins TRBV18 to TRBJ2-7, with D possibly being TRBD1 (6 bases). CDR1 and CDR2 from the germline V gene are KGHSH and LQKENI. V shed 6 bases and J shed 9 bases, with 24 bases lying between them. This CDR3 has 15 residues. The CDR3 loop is CASSLQGIDRPGQYF. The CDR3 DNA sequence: TGTGCCAGCTCCCTACAGGGCATCGATCGACCCGGGCAGTACTTC. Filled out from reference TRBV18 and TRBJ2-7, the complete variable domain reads NAGVMQNPRHLVRRRGQEARLRCSPMKGHSHVYWYRQLPEEGLKFMVYLQKENIIDESGMPKERFSAEFPKEGPSILRIQQVVRGDSAAYFCASSLQGIDRPGQYFGPGTRLTVT.

This CDR3 reads CATEDSSYNEQFF. The DNA for the CDR3 is TGTGCCACGGAGGACAGCTCCTACAATGAGCAGTTCTTC. This chain joins TRBV6-1 and TRBJ2-1, with a tentative D call TRBD1 (6 bases). With 10 bases removed from V and 0 bases from J, the gap between germline ends came to 10 bases. The CDR3 is 13 amino acids. The V gene's germline CDR1 is MNHNS and CDR2 SASEGT.